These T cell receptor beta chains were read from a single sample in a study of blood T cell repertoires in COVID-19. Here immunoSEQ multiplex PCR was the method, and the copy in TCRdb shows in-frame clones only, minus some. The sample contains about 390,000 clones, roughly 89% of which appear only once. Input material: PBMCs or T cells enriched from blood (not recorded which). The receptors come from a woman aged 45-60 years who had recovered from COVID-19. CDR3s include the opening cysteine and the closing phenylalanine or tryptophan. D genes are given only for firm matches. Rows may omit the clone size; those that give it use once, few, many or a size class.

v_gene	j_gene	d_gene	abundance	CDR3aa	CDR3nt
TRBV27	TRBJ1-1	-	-	CASSWRPSMNTEAFF	TGTGCCAGCAGTTGGAGACCCTCTATGAACACTGAAGCTTTCTTT
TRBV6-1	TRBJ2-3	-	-	CASSEGLGTDTQYF	TGTGCCAGCAGTGAAGGGTTAGGCACAGATACGCAGTATTTT
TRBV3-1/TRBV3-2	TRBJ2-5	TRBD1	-	CASSQDNVGTVLETQYF	TGTGCCAGCAGCCAAGATAACGTCGGGACAGTGCTAGAGACCCAGTACTTC
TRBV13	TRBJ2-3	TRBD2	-	CASGSGKRGTQYF	TGTGCCAGCGGGAGCGGGAAAAGGGGCACGCAGTATTTT
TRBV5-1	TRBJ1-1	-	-	CASSGQATLGTEAFF	TGCGCCAGCAGCGGCCAGGCCACCCTCGGCACTGAAGCTTTCTTT
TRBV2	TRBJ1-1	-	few	CATVTLPTGTEAFF	TGTGCCACAGTGACCCTCCCGACGGGCACTGAAGCTTTCTTT
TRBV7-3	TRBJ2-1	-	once	CASSLQGGPYNEQFF	TGTGCCAGCAGCCTGCAGGGAGGACCCTACAATGAGCAGTTCTTC
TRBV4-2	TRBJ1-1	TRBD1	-	CTSSPRTGFTEAFF	TGTACCAGCAGCCCTAGGACAGGCTTCACTGAAGCTTTCTTT
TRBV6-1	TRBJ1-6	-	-	CASSESTGGSSYNSPLHF	TGTGCCAGCAGTGAATCAACCGGGGGAAGCTCCTATAATTCACCCCTCCACTTT
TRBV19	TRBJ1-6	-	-	CASSLAGANSPLHF	TGTGCCAGTAGTTTGGCAGGGGCTAATTCACCCCTCCACTTT
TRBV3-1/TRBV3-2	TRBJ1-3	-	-	CASSPTYSGNTIYF	TGTGCCAGCAGCCCCACCTACTCTGGAAACACCATATATTTT
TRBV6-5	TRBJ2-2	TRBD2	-	CASKRGSNTGELFF	TGTGCCAGTAAGCGGGGGAGCAACACCGGGGAGCTGTTTTTT
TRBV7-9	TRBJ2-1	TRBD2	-	CASSLGTSRDNEQFF	TGTGCCAGCAGCTTAGGGACTAGCCGGGACAATGAGCAGTTCTTC
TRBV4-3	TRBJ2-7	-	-	CASSQERALPYEQYF	TGCGCCAGCAGCCAAGAACGCGCCTTACCCTACGAGCAGTACTTC
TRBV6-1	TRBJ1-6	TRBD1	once	CASSDTGASNSPLHF	TGTGCCAGCAGTGACACAGGGGCCTCTAATTCACCCCTCCACTTT
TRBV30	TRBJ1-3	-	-	CAWDRGSAGNTIYF	TGTGCCTGGGATAGGGGATCAGCTGGAAACACCATATATTTT
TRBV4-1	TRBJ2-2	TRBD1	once	CASSQPTGMNTGELFF	TGCGCCAGCAGCCAACCGACAGGGATGAACACCGGGGAGCTGTTTTTT
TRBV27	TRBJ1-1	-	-	CASSFRPGMMNTEAFF	TGTGCCAGCAGTTTCCGGCCAGGGATGATGAACACTGAAGCTTTCTTT
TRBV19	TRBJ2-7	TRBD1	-	CASSRQGNHEQYF	TGTGCCAGTAGTCGACAGGGGAACCACGAGCAGTACTTC
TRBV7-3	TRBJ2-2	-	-	CASSRSHTGELFF	TGTGCCAGCAGCCGTAGCCACACCGGGGAGCTGTTTTTT
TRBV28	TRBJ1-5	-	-	CASSSFPQPQHF	TGTGCCAGCAGTTCCTTTCCCCAGCCCCAGCATTTT
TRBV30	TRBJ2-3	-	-	CAWSTRGTQYF	TGTGCCTGGAGTACCCGGGGTACGCAGTATTTT
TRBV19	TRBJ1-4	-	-	CASSLRNTNEKLFF	TGTGCCAGTAGTTTGAGGAATACTAATGAAAAACTGTTTTTT
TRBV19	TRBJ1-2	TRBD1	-	CASSSTGGGIAGYTF	TGTGCCAGTAGTTCCACAGGGGGCGGTATCGCTGGCTACACCTTC
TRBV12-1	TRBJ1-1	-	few	CASSPLQGNTEAFF	TGTGCCAGCAGCCCCTTACAGGGAAACACTGAAGCTTTCTTT
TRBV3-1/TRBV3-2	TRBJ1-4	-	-	CASSQHQGIVFF	TGTGCCAGCAGCCAACATCAGGGTATTGTGTTTTTT
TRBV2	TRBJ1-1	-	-	CASSDDRPEAFF	TGTGCCAGCAGCGACGACAGGCCTGAAGCTTTCTTT
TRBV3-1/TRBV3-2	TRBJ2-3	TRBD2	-	CASSPQRTSGGEDTQYF	TGTGCCAGCAGCCCGCAGAGGACTAGCGGGGGTGAGGATACGCAGTATTTT
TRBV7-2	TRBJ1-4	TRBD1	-	CASSRDSNEKLFF	TGTGCCAGCAGCCGGGACAGCAATGAAAAACTGTTTTTT
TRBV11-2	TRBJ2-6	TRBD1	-	CASSAGTGGWEANVLTF	TGTGCCAGCAGCGCCGGGACAGGGGGGTGGGAGGCCAACGTCCTGACTTTC
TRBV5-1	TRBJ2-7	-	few	CASSLGTGAYEQYF	TGCGCCAGCAGCTTGGGTACGGGGGCCTACGAGCAGTACTTC
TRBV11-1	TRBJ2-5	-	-	CASSLAGGPETQYF	TGTGCCAGCAGCTTAGCGGGTGGGCCAGAGACCCAGTACTTC
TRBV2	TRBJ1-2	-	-	CASSESGSGYTF	TGTGCCAGCAGTGAGTCAGGGTCCGGCTACACCTTC
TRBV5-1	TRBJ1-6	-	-	CASSKDGSSYNSPLHF	TGCGCCAGCAGCAAGGACGGGAGCTCCTATAATTCACCCCTCCACTTT
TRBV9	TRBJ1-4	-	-	CASSVAVSTNEKLFF	TGTGCCAGCAGCGTAGCGGTATCAACTAATGAAAAACTGTTTTTT
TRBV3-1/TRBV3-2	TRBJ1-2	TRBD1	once	CASSQVGQPRYGYTF	TGTGCCAGCAGCCAAGTGGGACAGCCACGCTATGGCTACACCTTC
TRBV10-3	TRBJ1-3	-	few	CAISDRGSDTIYF	TGTGCCATCAGTGATCGAGGCTCGGACACCATATATTTT
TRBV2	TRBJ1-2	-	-	CASSEARAGIYGYTF	TGTGCCAGCAGTGAAGCCCGGGCAGGGATTTATGGCTACACCTTC
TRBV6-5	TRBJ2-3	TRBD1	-	CASSYGTGGFTDTQYF	TGTGCCAGCAGTTACGGGACAGGGGGGTTCACAGATACGCAGTATTTT